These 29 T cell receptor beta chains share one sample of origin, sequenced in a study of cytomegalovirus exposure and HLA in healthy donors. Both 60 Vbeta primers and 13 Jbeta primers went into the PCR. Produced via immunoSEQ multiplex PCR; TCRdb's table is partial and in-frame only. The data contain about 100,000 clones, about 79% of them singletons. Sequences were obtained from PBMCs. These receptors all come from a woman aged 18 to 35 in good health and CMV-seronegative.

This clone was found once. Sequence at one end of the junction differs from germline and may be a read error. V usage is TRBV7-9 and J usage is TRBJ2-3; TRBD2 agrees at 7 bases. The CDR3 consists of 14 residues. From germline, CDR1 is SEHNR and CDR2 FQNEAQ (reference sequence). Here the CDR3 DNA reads TGTTCCAGCAGCTGGGCGGGGGGCACAGATACGCAGTATTTT. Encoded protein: CSSSWAGGTDTQYF. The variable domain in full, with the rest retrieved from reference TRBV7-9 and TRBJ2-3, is DTGVSQNPRHKITKRGQNVTFRCDPISEHNRLYWYRQTLGQGPEFLTYFQNEAQLEKSRLLSDRFSAERPKGSFSTLEIQRTEQGDSAMYLCSSSWAGGTDTQYFGPGTRLTVL.

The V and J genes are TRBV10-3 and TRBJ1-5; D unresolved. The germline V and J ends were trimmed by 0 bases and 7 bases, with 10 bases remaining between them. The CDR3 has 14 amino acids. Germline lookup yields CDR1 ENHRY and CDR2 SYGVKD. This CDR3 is CAISESIGGQPQHF. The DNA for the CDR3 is TGTGCCATCAGTGAGTCGATTGGCGGCCAGCCCCAGCATTTT.

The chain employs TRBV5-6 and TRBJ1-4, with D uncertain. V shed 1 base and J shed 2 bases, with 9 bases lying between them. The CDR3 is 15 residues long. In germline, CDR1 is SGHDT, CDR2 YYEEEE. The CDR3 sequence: CASSLYASTNEKLFF. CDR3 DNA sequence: TGTGCCAGCAGCTTGTACGCCAGTACTAATGAAAAACTGTTTTTT. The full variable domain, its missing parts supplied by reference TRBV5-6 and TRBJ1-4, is DAGVTQSPTHLIKTRGQQVTLRCSPKSGHDTVSWYQQALGQGPQFIFQYYEEEERQRGNFPDRFSGHQFPNYSSELNVNALLLGDSALYLCASSLYASTNEKLFFGSGTQLSVL.

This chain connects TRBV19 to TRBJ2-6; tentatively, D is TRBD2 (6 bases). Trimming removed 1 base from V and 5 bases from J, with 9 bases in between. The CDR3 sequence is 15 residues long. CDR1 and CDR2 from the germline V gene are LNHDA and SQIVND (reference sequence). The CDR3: CASSIGGEWANVLTF. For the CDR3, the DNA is TGTGCCAGTAGTATAGGGGGGGAGTGGGCCAACGTCCTGACTTTC. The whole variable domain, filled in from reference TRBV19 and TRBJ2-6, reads DGGITQSPKYLFRKEGQNVTLSCEQNLNHDAMYWYRQDPGQGLRLIYYSQIVNDFQKGDIAEGYSVSREKKESFPLTVTSAQKNPTAFYLCASSIGGEWANVLTFGAGSRLTVL.

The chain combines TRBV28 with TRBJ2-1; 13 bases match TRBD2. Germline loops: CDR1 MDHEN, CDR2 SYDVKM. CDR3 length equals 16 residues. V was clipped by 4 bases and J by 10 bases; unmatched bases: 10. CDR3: CASSSPTSGGAEEQFF. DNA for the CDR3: TGTGCCAGCAGTTCCCCCACTAGCGGGGGGGCTGAGGAGCAGTTCTTC. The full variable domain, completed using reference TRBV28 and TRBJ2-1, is DVKVTQSSRYLVKRTGEKVFLECVQDMDHENMFWYRQDPGLGLRLIYFSYDVKMKEKGDIPEGYSVSREKKERFSLILESASTNQTSMYLCASSSPTSGGAEEQFFGPGTRLTVL.

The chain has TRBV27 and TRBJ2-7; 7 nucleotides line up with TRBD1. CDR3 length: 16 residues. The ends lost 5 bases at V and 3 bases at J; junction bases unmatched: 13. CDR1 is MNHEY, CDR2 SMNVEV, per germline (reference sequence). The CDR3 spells CASSKYQQTGDYEQYF. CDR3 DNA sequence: TGTGCCAGCAGTAAATACCAACAAACAGGGGACTACGAGCAGTACTTC.

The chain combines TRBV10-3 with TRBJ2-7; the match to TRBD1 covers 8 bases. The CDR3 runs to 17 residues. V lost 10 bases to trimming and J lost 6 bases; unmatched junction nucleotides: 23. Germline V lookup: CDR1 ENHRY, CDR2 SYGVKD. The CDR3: CATRHGRPGTGAVEQYF. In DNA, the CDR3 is TGTGCCACCCGTCATGGCCGGCCCGGGACAGGTGCAGTCGAGCAGTACTTC.

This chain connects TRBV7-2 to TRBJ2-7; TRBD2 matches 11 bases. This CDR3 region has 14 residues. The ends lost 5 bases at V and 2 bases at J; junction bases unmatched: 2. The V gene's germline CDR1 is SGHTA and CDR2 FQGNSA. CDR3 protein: CASSQGLAAYEQYF. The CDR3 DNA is TGTGCCAGCAGCCAGGGACTAGCGGCCTACGAGCAGTACTTC.

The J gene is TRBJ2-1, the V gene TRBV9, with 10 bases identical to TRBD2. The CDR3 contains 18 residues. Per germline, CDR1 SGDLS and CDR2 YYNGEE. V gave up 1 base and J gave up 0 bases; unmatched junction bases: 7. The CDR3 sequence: CASSVPAGGPSSYNEQFF. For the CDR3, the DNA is TGTGCCAGCAGCGTACCAGCGGGAGGGCCAAGCTCCTACAATGAGCAGTTCTTC.

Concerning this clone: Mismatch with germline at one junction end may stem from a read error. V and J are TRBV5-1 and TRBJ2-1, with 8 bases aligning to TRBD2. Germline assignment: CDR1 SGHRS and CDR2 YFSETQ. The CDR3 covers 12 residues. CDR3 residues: CASSSDGGAEVF. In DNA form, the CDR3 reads TGCGCCAGCAGCTCAGACGGGGGGGCTGAGGTCTTC.

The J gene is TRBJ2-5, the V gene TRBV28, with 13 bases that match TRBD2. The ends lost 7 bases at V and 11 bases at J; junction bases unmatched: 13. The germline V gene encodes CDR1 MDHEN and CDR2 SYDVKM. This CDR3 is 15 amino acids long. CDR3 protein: CASTPAGLAGEEQYF. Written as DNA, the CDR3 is TGTGCCAGCACCCCGGCCGGACTAGCGGGAGAAGAGCAGTACTTC.

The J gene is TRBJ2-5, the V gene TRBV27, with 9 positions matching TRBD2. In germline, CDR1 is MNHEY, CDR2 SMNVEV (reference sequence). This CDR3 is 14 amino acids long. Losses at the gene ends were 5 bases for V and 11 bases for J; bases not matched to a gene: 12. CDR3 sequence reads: CASSVAGVRAMQYF. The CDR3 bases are TGTGCCAGCAGTGTAGCGGGAGTGAGGGCGATGCAGTACTTC.

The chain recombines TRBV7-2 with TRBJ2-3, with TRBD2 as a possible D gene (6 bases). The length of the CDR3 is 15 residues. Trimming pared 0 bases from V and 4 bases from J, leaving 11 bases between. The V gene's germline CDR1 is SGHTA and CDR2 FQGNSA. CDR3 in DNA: TGTGCCAGCAGCTTAGCGGCGCGGGGAGCAGATACGCAGTATTTT. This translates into CASSLAARGADTQYF. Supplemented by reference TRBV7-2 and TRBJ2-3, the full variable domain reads GAGVSQSPSNKVTEKGKDVELRCDPISGHTALYWYRQSLGQGLEFLIYFQGNSAPDKSGLPSDRFSAERTGGSVSTLTIQRTQQEDSAVYLCASSLAARGADTQYFGPGTRLTVL.

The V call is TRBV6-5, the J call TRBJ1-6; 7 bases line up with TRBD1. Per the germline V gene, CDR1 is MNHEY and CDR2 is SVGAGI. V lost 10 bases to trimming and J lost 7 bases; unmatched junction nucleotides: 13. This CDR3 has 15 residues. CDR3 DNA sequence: TGTGCCACCCGACCCCGGGACAGTGCGAATTCACCCCTCCACTTT. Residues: CATRPRDSANSPLHF.

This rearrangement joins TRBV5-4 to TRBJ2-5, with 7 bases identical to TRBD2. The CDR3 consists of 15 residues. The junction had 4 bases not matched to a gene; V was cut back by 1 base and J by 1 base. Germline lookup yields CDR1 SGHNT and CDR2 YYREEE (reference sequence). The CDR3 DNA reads TGTGCCAGCAGCTTGTTAGGGAGGGCCCAAGAGACCCAGTACTTC. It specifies CASSLLGRAQETQYF.

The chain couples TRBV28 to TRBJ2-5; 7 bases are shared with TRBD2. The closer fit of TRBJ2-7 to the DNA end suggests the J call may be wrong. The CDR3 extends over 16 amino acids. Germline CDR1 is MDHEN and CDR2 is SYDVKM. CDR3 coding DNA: TGTGCCAGCAGTTCCCCCCCGGGGGGTTCAGGGTACGAGCAGTACTTC. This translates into CASSSPPGGSGYEQYF.

Written as DNA, the CDR3 is TGTGCCAGCAGCCCTCTTGGCGGGAGTCGTGGCTTCTACGAGCAGTACTTC. Translation gives CASSPLGGSRGFYEQYF. V and J are TRBV28 and TRBJ2-7; 7 bases map to TRBD2. The CDR3 spans 17 residues. The V segment lost 6 bases and the J segment 3 bases; nucleotides outside the gene matches: 17. Germline V lookup: CDR1 MDHEN, CDR2 SYDVKM.

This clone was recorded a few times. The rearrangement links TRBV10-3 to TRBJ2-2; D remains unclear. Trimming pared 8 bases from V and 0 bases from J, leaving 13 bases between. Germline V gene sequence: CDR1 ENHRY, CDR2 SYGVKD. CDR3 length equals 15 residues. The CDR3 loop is CAISGGTANTGELFF. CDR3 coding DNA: TGTGCCATCTCCGGCGGCACCGCGAACACCGGGGAGCTGTTTTTT.

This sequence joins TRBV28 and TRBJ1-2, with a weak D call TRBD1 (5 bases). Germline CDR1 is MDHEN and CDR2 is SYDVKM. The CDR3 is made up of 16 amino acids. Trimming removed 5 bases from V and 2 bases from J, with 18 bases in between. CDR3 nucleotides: TGTGCCAGCAGTCCCGCGACAGCAGCACGAAACTATGGCTACACCTTC. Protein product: CASSPATAARNYGYTF.

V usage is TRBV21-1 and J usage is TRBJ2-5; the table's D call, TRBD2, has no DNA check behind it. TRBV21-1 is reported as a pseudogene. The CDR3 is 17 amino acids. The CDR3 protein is CASSPRRAPMKIETQYF. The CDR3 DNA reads TGTGCCAGCAGCCCACGGCGGGCCCCGATGAAGATTGAGACCCAGTACTTC.

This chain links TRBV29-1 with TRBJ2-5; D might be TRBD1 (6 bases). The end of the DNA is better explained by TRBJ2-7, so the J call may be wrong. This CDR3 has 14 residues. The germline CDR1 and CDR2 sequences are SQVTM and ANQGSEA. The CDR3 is CSVGQRVGSYEQYF. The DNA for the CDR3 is TGCAGCGTCGGACAGAGGGTAGGCTCCTACGAGCAGTACTTC.

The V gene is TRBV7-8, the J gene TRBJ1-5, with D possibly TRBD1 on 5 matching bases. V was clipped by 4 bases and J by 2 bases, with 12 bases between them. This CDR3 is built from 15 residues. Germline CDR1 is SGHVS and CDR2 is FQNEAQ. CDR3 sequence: CASSSRRGGNQPQHF. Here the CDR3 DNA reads TGTGCCAGCAGCTCTCGGAGGGGCGGCAATCAGCCCCAGCATTTT.

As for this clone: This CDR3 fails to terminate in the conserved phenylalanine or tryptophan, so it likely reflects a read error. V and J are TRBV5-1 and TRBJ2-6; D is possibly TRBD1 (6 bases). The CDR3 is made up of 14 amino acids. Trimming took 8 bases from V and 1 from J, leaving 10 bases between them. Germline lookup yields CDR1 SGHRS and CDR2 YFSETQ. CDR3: CASEQGSGANVLTL. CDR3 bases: TGCGCCAGTGAACAGGGATCTGGGGCCAACGTCCTGACTCTC.

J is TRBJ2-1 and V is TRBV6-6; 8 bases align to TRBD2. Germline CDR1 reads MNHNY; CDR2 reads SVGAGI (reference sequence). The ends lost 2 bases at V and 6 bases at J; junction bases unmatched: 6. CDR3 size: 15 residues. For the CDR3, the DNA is TGTGCCAGCAGTTACGGGTCGGGGGGGGTCAATGAGCAGTTCTTC. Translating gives CASSYGSGGVNEQFF.

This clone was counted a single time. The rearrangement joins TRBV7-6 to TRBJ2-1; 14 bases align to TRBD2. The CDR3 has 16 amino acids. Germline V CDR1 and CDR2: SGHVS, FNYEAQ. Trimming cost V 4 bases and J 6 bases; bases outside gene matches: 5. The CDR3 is CASSSRTSGGPNEQFF. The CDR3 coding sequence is TGTGCCAGCAGCTCTCGGACTAGCGGGGGGCCCAATGAGCAGTTCTTC.

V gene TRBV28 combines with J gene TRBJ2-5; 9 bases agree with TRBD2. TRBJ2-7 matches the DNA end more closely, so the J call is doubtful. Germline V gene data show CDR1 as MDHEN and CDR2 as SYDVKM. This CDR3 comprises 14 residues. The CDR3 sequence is CASSLSGSSYEQYF. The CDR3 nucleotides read TGTGCCAGCAGTCTTAGCGGGAGCTCCTACGAGCAGTACTTC.

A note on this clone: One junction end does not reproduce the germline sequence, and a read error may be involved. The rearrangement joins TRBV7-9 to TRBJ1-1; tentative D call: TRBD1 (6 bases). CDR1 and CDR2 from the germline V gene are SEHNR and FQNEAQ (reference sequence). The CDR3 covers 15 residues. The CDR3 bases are TGTTCCAGCAGCTTAGCGGGCAGGGGGAACACTGAAGCTTTCTTT. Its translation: CSSSLAGRGNTEAFF.

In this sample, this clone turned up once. CDR3 region: CASSEGQGTDTQYF. DNA for the CDR3: TGTGCCAGCAGTGAGGGACAGGGCACAGATACGCAGTATTTT. This chain links TRBV6-4 with TRBJ2-3; 8 bases line up with TRBD1. V was pared by 3 bases and J by 1 base, with 0 bases of the junction left unmatched. The CDR3 runs 14 residues. Germline V gene data show CDR1 as MRHNA and CDR2 as SNTAGT.

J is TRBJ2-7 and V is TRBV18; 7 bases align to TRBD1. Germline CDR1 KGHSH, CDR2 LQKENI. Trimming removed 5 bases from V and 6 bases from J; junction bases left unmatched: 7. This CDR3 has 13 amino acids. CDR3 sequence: CASSTRQGGEQYF. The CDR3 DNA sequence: TGTGCCAGCTCAACTCGACAGGGTGGCGAGCAGTACTTC.